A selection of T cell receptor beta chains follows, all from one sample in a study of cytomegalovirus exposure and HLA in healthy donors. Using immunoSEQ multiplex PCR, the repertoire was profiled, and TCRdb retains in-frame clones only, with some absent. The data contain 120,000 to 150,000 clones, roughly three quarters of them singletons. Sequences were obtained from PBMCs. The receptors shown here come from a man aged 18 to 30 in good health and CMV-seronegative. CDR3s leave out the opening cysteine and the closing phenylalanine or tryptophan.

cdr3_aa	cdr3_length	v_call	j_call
ASSVGLEGLEQY	12	TRBV4-2	TRBJ2-7
ASSWGHPQETQY	12	TRBV5-5	TRBJ2-5
ASSVGGINTEAF	12	TRBV19	TRBJ1-1
ASSLQGFEQY	10	TRBV5-1	TRBJ2-7
SVRAGAYEQY	10	TRBV29-1	TRBJ2-7
ATSRDTGLAGAYGTSTDTQY	20	TRBV15	TRBJ2-3
ASSEDSSSGANVLT	14	TRBV4-2	TRBJ2-6
ASTDRGNQPQH	11	TRBV19	TRBJ1-5
SALTSGELF	9	TRBV20-1	TRBJ2-2
ASSPGTGNTDTQY	13	TRBV7-7	TRBJ2-3
ASSLGNDRVNQPQH	14	TRBV13	TRBJ1-5
ASSDSAGQETQY	12	TRBV2	TRBJ2-5
ASSPRTEGGGYT	12	TRBV7-8	TRBJ1-2
ASSLEGQGGQETQY	14	TRBV7-2	TRBJ2-5
SVAKGGSSYNEQF	13	TRBV29-1	TRBJ2-1
ASTTRVNTEAF	11	TRBV19	TRBJ1-1
ASSYSTQNTGELF	13	TRBV6-6	TRBJ2-2
ASSQGDSTGELF	12	TRBV4-3	TRBJ2-2
AWTGGYEQY	9	TRBV30	TRBJ2-7
ASSVAGQSYEQY	12	TRBV9	TRBJ2-7
ASSLIGQGMDYGYT	14	TRBV5-1	TRBJ1-2
ATSRENRINQPQH	13	TRBV15	TRBJ1-5
ASSPGHGRGTNTGELF	16	TRBV7-3	TRBJ2-2
AWSQARGGYT	10	TRBV30	TRBJ1-2
ASSYSSGGLQPQH	13	TRBV6-6	TRBJ1-5
SVEEANRVPEAF	12	TRBV29-1	TRBJ1-1
ASKGGGLYEQY	11	TRBV19	TRBJ2-7
ASKLANTEGYT	11	TRBV19	TRBJ1-2
ASSIRGSIITYNEQF	15	TRBV19	TRBJ2-1
ASSFFSNEQF	10	TRBV13	TRBJ2-1
AISESPDRVNQPQH	14	TRBV10-3	TRBJ1-5
ASSLSLGQGWIAGELF	16	TRBV5-8	TRBJ2-2
ASSPGQGPNYGYT	13	TRBV18	TRBJ1-2